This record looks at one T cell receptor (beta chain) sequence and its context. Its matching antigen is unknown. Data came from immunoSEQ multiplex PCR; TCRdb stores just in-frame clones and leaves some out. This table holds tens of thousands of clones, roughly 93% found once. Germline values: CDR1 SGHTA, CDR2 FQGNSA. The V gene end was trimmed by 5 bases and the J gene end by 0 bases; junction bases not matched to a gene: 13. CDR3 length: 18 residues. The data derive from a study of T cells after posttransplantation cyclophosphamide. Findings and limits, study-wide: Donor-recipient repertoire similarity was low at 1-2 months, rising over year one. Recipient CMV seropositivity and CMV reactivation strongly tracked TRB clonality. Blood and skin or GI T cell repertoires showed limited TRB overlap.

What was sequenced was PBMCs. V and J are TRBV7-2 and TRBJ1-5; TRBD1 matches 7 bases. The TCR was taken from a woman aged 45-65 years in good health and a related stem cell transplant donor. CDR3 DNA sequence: TGTGCCAGCAGCCCTAGTCGGGACAGCCAATATAGCAATCAGCCCCAGCATTTT. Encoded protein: CASSPSRDSQYSNQPQHF.